These T cell receptor beta chains were read from a single sample in a study of blood T cell repertoires in COVID-19. Data came from immunoSEQ multiplex PCR; TCRdb stores just in-frame clones and leaves some out. This table holds 70,000 or so clones, around 74% found once. The specimen was peripheral blood. The receptors originated from a man between 60 and 75 years old with COVID-19, enrolled during active disease. Each CDR3 is given with its conserved first and last residue. The D gene is left open where the match is weak. Not every row has a clone size; where given, it reads once, few, many or a size class.

d_call	v_call	clone_size	j_call	cdr3_nt	cdr3_aa
.	TRBV19	.	TRBJ2-1	TGTGCCAGTAGTATAAGTGCGAGGGAAGCGCAGTTCTTC	CASSISAREAQFF
TRBD2	TRBV30	.	TRBJ2-1	TGTGCCTGGAGTACCGGGACTAGCGGTTCCTACAATGAGCAGTTCTTC	CAWSTGTSGSYNEQFF
.	TRBV5-1	.	TRBJ1-2	TGCGCCAGCGGCGCACCACAGGGATGGGAAGGCTACACCTTC	CASGAPQGWEGYTF
TRBD1	TRBV19	.	TRBJ1-1	TGTGCCAGTAGTAAGGGGGACAGGCTGATCACTGAAGCTTTCTTT	CASSKGDRLITEAFF
.	TRBV7-9	.	TRBJ2-3	TGTGCCAGCAGCCCACCCCGCCCGCTAGCGAGCACAGATACGCAGTATTTT	CASSPPRPLASTDTQYF
TRBD2	TRBV5-1	.	TRBJ2-5	TGCGCCAGCAGCTTGAACAGCGGGGGGGCCGGAGAGACCCAGTACTTC	CASSLNSGGAGETQYF
TRBD2	TRBV6-6	.	TRBJ2-7	TGTGCCAGCAGCCGCGGGGGGGACCGATCCTACGAGCAGTACTTC	CASSRGGDRSYEQYF
.	TRBV27	.	TRBJ1-2	TGTGCCAGCAGGAGATTAAACCATGGCTACACCTTC	CASRRLNHGYTF
TRBD1	TRBV28	.	TRBJ2-7	TGTGCAATAAGTCGGACAGGCCCCCCCTACGAGCAGTACTTC	CAISRTGPPYEQYF
.	TRBV27	.	TRBJ2-1	TGTGCCAGCGCCCCCCTACAGGGCTACGCCGACAATGAGCAGTTCTTC	CASAPLQGYADNEQFF
.	TRBV15	.	TRBJ1-4	TGTGCCACCAGCCGGATCGACGGGGGAGATGAAAAACTGTTTTTT	CATSRIDGGDEKLFF
TRBD1	TRBV3-1/TRBV3-2	.	TRBJ1-1	TGTGCCAGCAGCCCCCGAGGGGGCTTTACTGAAGCTTTCTTT	CASSPRGGFTEAFF
TRBD1	TRBV6-1	.	TRBJ1-2	TGTGCCAGCAGTGAGGGACAGGGATTCTATGGCTACACCTTC	CASSEGQGFYGYTF
.	TRBV5-6	.	TRBJ2-3	TGTGCCAGCAGCTTTAGGGCGGGACGCACAGATACGCAGTATTTT	CASSFRAGRTDTQYF
.	TRBV4-1	.	TRBJ2-7	TGCGCCAGCAGCCAAGAAGGGGGGGCTCAAAGGGGCGAGCAGTACTTC	CASSQEGGAQRGEQYF
TRBD2	TRBV5-1	.	TRBJ2-3	TGCGCCAGCAGCAGAGGGACTAGCGGGGGGACTAGCACAGATACGCAGTATTTT	CASSRGTSGGTSTDTQYF
TRBD2	TRBV19	.	TRBJ2-3	TGTGCCAGTAACAAATGGCGGGGGTCTGTCGGTACGCAGTATTTT	CASNKWRGSVGTQYF
TRBD1	TRBV6-5	.	TRBJ2-5	TGTGCCAGCACGGGCAGGGGGCGGGGAGAGACCCAGTACTTC	CASTGRGRGETQYF
.	TRBV6-5	once	TRBJ2-3	TGTGCCAGCAGAAGGGGCCTTAGCACAGATACGCAGTATTTT	CASRRGLSTDTQYF
TRBD1	TRBV18	.	TRBJ1-6	TGTGCCAGCTCCACCGGGACAGGGCTTAATTCACCCCTCCACTTT	CASSTGTGLNSPLHF
TRBD2	TRBV2	few	TRBJ2-7	TGTGCCAGTGAACCCATAGCGGGGGGACCTTACGAGCAGTACTTC	CASEPIAGGPYEQYF
.	TRBV7-2	few	TRBJ1-6	TGTGCCAGCAGCCAAAGACGAGAAGGGGCACCCCTCCACTTT	CASSQRREGAPLHF
.	TRBV6-5	.	TRBJ1-2	TGTGCCAGCAGACCCACTGGGGCTGGCTATGGCTACACCTTC	CASRPTGAGYGYTF
.	TRBV19	.	TRBJ2-5	TGTGCCAGTAGTGGACTCCACGGAGAGACCCAGTACTTC	CASSGLHGETQYF
.	TRBV18	.	TRBJ2-3	TGTGCCAGCTCACCTCCTTTGGGGGGGACATCTCGCACAGATACGCAGTATTTT	CASSPPLGGTSRTDTQYF
TRBD2	TRBV10-1	few	TRBJ2-1	TGCGCCAGCAGTGAGGACGGGACTAGCTCTCGTGAGCAGTTCTTC	CASSEDGTSSREQFF
TRBD2	TRBV5-4	.	TRBJ2-2	TGTGCCAGCAGCTACCGGGAGGGTCGCACCGGGGAGCTGTTTTTT	CASSYREGRTGELFF
.	TRBV19	.	TRBJ1-5	TGTGCCAGTAGTATGTACGGGGGGGGCAATCAGCCCCAGCATTTT	CASSMYGGGNQPQHF